The 30 T cell receptor beta chains below were found in one sample sequenced in a study of blood T cell repertoires in COVID-19. The data were produced by immunoSEQ multiplex PCR, yet TCRdb's version contains in-frame clones alone and is incomplete. The sample shows over 200,000 clones, around 88% of them seen only once. The source material was peripheral blood. Receptors originate from a man aged 35-49 years with active or convalescent COVID-19.

The chain joins TRBV29-1 to TRBJ1-2; tentatively, D is TRBD1 (6 bases). The CDR3 has 15 residues. Germline loops: CDR1 SQVTM, CDR2 ANQGSEA. Trimming removed 7 bases at V and 2 bases at J, with 20 bases between. CDR3 nucleotides: TGCAGCGCCAAGTCCCAGGGGACCCAAAACTATGGCTACACCTTC. This gives the protein CSAKSQGTQNYGYTF. Supplemented by reference TRBV29-1 and TRBJ1-2, the full variable domain reads SAVISQKPSRDICQRGTSLTIQCQVDSQVTMMFWYRQQPGQSLTLIATANQGSEATYESGFVIDKFPISRPNLTFSTLTVSNMSPEDSSIYLCSAKSQGTQNYGYTFGSGTRLTVV.

CDR3 region: CASSSLQGANTEAFF. As DNA, the CDR3 is TGTGCCAGCAGCTCATTACAGGGGGCGAACACTGAAGCTTTCTTT. The rearrangement joins TRBV7-3 to TRBJ1-1; 9 bases align to TRBD1. The CDR3 runs to 15 residues. Germline-derived CDR1 and CDR2 are SGHTA and FQGTGA. V was pared by 4 bases and J by 1 base, with 4 bases of the junction left unmatched.

The rearrangement joins TRBV11-2 to TRBJ1-6, with 10 bases identical to TRBD1. Trimming at V came to 3 bases and at J to 7 bases, leaving 6 bases not matched to a gene. The CDR3 consists of 16 residues. Germline-derived CDR1 and CDR2 are SGHAT and FQNNGV. The CDR3 DNA reads as TGTGCCAGCAGCTTTCGACAGGGGGCCGGGAATTCACCCCTCCACTTT. Amino acid sequence: CASSFRQGAGNSPLHF.

This chain links TRBV6-1 with TRBJ1-5; D perhaps matches TRBD1 (5 bases). The V end lost 2 bases, the J end lost 3 bases, and 11 bases lay between the germline ends. Germline V lookup: CDR1 MNHNS, CDR2 SASEGT. The CDR3 sequence is 15 residues long. The CDR3 bases are TGTGCCAGCAGTGAATACGACAGCTTCAATCAGCCCCAGCATTTT. It is translated as CASSEYDSFNQPQHF.

The rearrangement uses TRBV4-1 and TRBJ2-7, with D perhaps TRBD1 (5 bases). CDR3 size: 16 residues. Germline assignment: CDR1 MGHRA and CDR2 YSYEKL. V shed 4 bases and J shed 2 bases, with 18 bases lying between them. The CDR3 loop reads CASSRETTTVTYEQYF. Here the CDR3 DNA reads TGCGCCAGCAGCCGAGAAACGACGACAGTCACCTACGAGCAGTACTTC.

The V call is TRBV11-3, the J call TRBJ2-7; D is possibly TRBD2 (5 bases). The length of the CDR3 is 16 residues. Germline V lookup: CDR1 SGHNT, CDR2 YENEEA. Trimming stripped 5 bases from V and 4 bases from J, with 21 bases between. The CDR3 bases are TGTGCCAGCAGCCCCGATGGGGAGATCGAGGAATACGAGCAGTACTTC. It specifies CASSPDGEIEEYEQYF.

The gene calls are TRBV2 and TRBJ2-7; possibly TRBD1 for D (5 bases). The CDR3 is 12 residues long. CDR1 and CDR2 (germline): SNHLY, FYNNEI. Trimming removed 6 bases from V and 5 bases from J, with 11 bases in between. As DNA, the CDR3 is TGTGCCAGCAGAGCCGACAGTAACGAGCAGTACTTC. Translation: CASRADSNEQYF.

This chain connects TRBV19 to TRBJ2-7, with 9 bases that match TRBD2. Unmatched junction bases numbered 7, after V lost 3 bases and J lost 4 bases. The CDR3 spans 15 residues. Germline V gene sequence: CDR1 LNHDA, CDR2 SQIVND (reference sequence). The CDR3 reads CASSILPSGVYEQYF. The CDR3 DNA is TGTGCCAGTAGTATTCTTCCTAGCGGGGTGTACGAGCAGTACTTC.

The rearrangement uses TRBV6-5 and TRBJ1-6, with 8 positions matching TRBD1. CDR1 is MNHEY and CDR2 is SVGAGI in the germline V gene. The CDR3 is 16 amino acids. The V gene end was trimmed by 4 bases and the J gene end by 9 bases; junction bases not matched to a gene: 11. The CDR3 here is CASSSWTGLTGSPLHF. CDR3 sequence (DNA): TGTGCCAGCAGTTCATGGACAGGGCTTACTGGTTCACCCCTCCACTTT.

J is TRBJ2-7 and V is TRBV6-5; no clear D gene. Between the trimmed V and J ends, which lost 5 bases and 7 bases, there was a span of 15 bases. The CDR3 length is 13 residues. In germline, CDR1 is MNHEY, CDR2 SVGAGI. CDR3 in amino acids: CASSLPAALEQYF. The CDR3 region has the DNA TGTGCCAGCAGTCTACCGGCGGCCCTAGAGCAGTACTTC.

The chain links TRBV30 to TRBJ2-5; TRBD2 agrees at 9 bases. The J segment lost 5 bases and the V segment lost 0 bases, leaving 10 bases of the junction unmatched. This CDR3 is built from 16 residues. The germline CDR1 and CDR2 sequences are GTSNPN and SVGIG (reference sequence). In DNA form, the CDR3 reads TGTGCCTGGAGTGTAGGGGCGGGGGGGCCTGATGAGACCCAGTACTTC. This sequence encodes CAWSVGAGGPDETQYF.

The chain couples TRBV18 to TRBJ1-6; weak D call: TRBD1 (5 bases). Germline V gene sequence: CDR1 KGHSH, CDR2 LQKENI. CDR3 length equals 16 residues. V was trimmed by 2 bases and J by 6 bases, leaving 14 bases between them. CDR3 nucleotide sequence: TGTGCCAGCTCACCAGTACCGGCGGGGGTTAATTCACCCCTCCACTTT. Translated: CASSPVPAGVNSPLHF. Based on the CDR3 plus reference TRBV18 and TRBJ1-6, the full variable domain is NAGVMQNPRHLVRRRGQEARLRCSPMKGHSHVYWYRQLPEEGLKFMVYLQKENIIDESGMPKERFSAEFPKEGPSILRIQQVVRGDSAAYFCASSPVPAGVNSPLHFGNGTRLTVT.

The chain is built from TRBV7-2 and TRBJ1-4; tentatively, D is TRBD1 (5 bases). CDR1 is SGHTA, CDR2 FQGNSA, per germline. The CDR3 length is 16 residues. The ends were cut back, 2 bases at V and 2 bases at J, with 12 bases in the middle. CDR3 sequence: CASSLQTGGTNEKLFF. The CDR3 nucleotides are TGTGCCAGCAGCTTACAGACGGGGGGGACTAATGAAAAACTGTTTTTT.

This clone was recorded once. The rearrangement joins TRBV27 to TRBJ1-4; possibly TRBD1 for D (6 bases). The length of the CDR3 is 14 residues. Germline V lookup: CDR1 MNHEY, CDR2 SMNVEV (reference sequence). Trimming took 5 bases from V and 5 from J, leaving 12 bases between them. The CDR3 spells CASSPGQLNEKLFF. DNA of the CDR3: TGTGCCAGCAGTCCCGGACAGTTAAATGAAAAACTGTTTTTT.

The V and J genes are TRBV11-2 and TRBJ2-5; D gene unclear. Germline values: CDR1 SGHAT, CDR2 FQNNGV. V gave up 0 bases and J gave up 5 bases, with 7 bases separating them. The CDR3 covers 13 residues. CDR3 bases: TGTGCCAGCAGCTTAGATAGAGCGGAGACCCAGTACTTC. Protein: CASSLDRAETQYF.

This clone was seen just once. The J gene is TRBJ2-2, the V gene TRBV11-2, with 7 bases aligning to TRBD2. Germline CDR1 reads SGHAT; CDR2 reads FQNNGV. The V and J ends lost 3 bases and 4 bases, in that order; junction bases with no gene match: 14. The CDR3 runs to 18 residues. Here the CDR3 reads CASSFGSSTGRGTGELFF. DNA of the CDR3: TGTGCCAGCAGCTTTGGGTCCTCGACGGGGAGGGGCACCGGGGAGCTGTTTTTT.

This sequence joins TRBV7-9 and TRBJ2-7; no firm D call. Trimming pared 5 bases from V and 0 bases from J, leaving 14 bases between. The CDR3 is made up of 15 amino acids. Germline V gives CDR1 SEHNR, CDR2 FQNEAQ (reference sequence). The CDR3 sequence is CASSDQQLPSYEQYF. The CDR3 DNA is TGTGCCAGCAGCGACCAACAGCTTCCCTCCTACGAGCAGTACTTC.

This sequence joins TRBV7-6 and TRBJ2-7, with 12 bases that match TRBD1. Looked up from germline, CDR1 is SGHVS and CDR2 is FNYEAQ. The CDR3 loop spans 17 amino acids. V lost 4 bases to trimming and J lost 1 base; unmatched junction nucleotides: 8. CDR3 loop: CASSSGQGAKGSYEQYF. Written as DNA, the CDR3 is TGTGCCAGCAGCTCGGGACAGGGGGCTAAGGGATCCTACGAGCAGTACTTC.

The chain has TRBV30 and TRBJ1-5; D is uncertain. This CDR3 comprises 13 residues. Trimming took off 8 bases at V and 7 bases at J, with 18 bases between the two ends. CDR1 and CDR2 from the germline V gene are GTSNPN and SVGIG (reference sequence). The chain's CDR3 is CALEAGSGQPQHF. The CDR3 DNA sequence: TGTGCCCTGGAGGCGGGCTCGGGGCAGCCCCAGCATTTT.

The J gene is TRBJ2-5, the V gene TRBV2; 8 nucleotides match TRBD1. The CDR3 loop spans 14 amino acids. The V and J ends lost 7 bases and 5 bases, in that order; junction bases with no gene match: 9. From germline, CDR1 is SNHLY and CDR2 FYNNEI. The DNA for the CDR3 is TGTGCCAGCATCGGTCAGGGGGCGAGGGAGACCCAGTACTTC. Residues: CASIGQGARETQYF.

This rearrangement joins TRBV19 to TRBJ1-1, with 10 bases matching TRBD1. From germline, CDR1 is LNHDA and CDR2 SQIVND (reference sequence). V was pared by 5 bases and J by 10 bases, with 10 bases of the junction left unmatched. The CDR3 loop spans 14 amino acids. The CDR3 is CASSPDRGQSLAFF. The CDR3 nucleotides are TGTGCCAGTAGTCCAGACAGGGGGCAAAGTTTAGCTTTCTTT.

CDR3 protein: CASSLPDRDTGELFF. CDR3 DNA: TGCGCCAGCAGCTTACCTGACAGGGACACCGGGGAGCTGTTTTTT. V is TRBV5-1 and J is TRBJ2-2; 7 bases align to TRBD1. The CDR3 covers 15 residues. From germline, CDR1 is SGHRS and CDR2 YFSETQ. V lost 2 bases and J lost 3; bases outside the gene matches: 4.

The chain recombines TRBV29-1 with TRBJ2-3; D call uncertain. The CDR3 runs to 12 residues. Germline loops: CDR1 SQVTM, CDR2 ANQGSEA. V was pared by 2 bases and J by 2 bases, with 5 bases between. Here the CDR3 DNA reads TGCAGCGTTGAATTCAACACAGATACGCAGTATTTT. Protein: CSVEFNTDTQYF.

The chain is built from TRBV29-1 and TRBJ1-3; 7 nucleotides line up with TRBD1. This CDR3 spans 16 amino acids. The germline CDR1 and CDR2 sequences are SQVTM and ANQGSEA. V was clipped by 6 bases and J by 4 bases; unmatched bases: 15. CDR3 nucleotide sequence: TGCAGCGTCGGGTTCGGGACAGCCAAGATCGGAAACACCATATATTTT. This encodes CSVGFGTAKIGNTIYF.

In this sample, this clone turned up once. V is TRBV10-3 and J is TRBJ2-1; 7 bases map to TRBD1. CDR3 length: 16 amino acids. In germline, CDR1 is ENHRY, CDR2 SYGVKD. Trimming at V came to 0 bases and at J to 6 bases, leaving 8 bases not matched to a gene. The CDR3 sequence is CAISESGQVILNEQFF. CDR3 coding DNA: TGTGCCATCAGTGAGTCCGGACAGGTCATACTCAATGAGCAGTTCTTC.

This chain connects TRBV28 to TRBJ2-5, with 8 nucleotides matching TRBD1. CDR3 size: 15 residues. With V trimmed by 7 bases and J by 0 bases, 7 bases remained unmatched. Germline CDR1 is MDHEN and CDR2 is SYDVKM. The CDR3 is CASIGTGLDQETQYF. The CDR3 DNA is TGTGCCAGCATCGGGACAGGCCTAGACCAAGAGACCCAGTACTTC.

The CDR3 loop reads CATSDYRLAGEDTQYF. The DNA for the CDR3 is TGTGCCACCAGTGATTACAGACTAGCGGGAGAAGATACGCAGTATTTT. J is TRBJ2-3 and V is TRBV24-1; TRBD2 matches at 12 bases. V lost 2 bases, J lost 5 bases, and 4 bases stayed unmatched. CDR3 length: 16 residues. Germline CDR1 and CDR2: KGHDR and SFDVKD.

V gene TRBV6-6 combines with J gene TRBJ1-6; D gene unclear. V lost 6 bases and J lost 8, with 14 bases in between. The germline V gene has CDR1 MNHNY and CDR2 SVGAGI (reference sequence). This CDR3 has 14 amino acids. Here the CDR3 reads CASSPAGGHSPLHF. In DNA form, the CDR3 reads TGTGCCAGCAGCCCGGCTGGAGGGCATTCACCCCTCCACTTT.

V gene TRBV12-3 or TRBV12-4 combines with J gene TRBJ1-2; 7 nucleotides agree with TRBD1. This CDR3 comprises 13 residues. The V and J ends lost 6 bases and 3 bases, in that order; junction bases with no gene match: 4. In DNA form, the CDR3 reads TGTGCCAGCAGCGCAGACAGGGACTATGGCTACACCTTC. Amino acids: CASSADRDYGYTF.

The rearrangement links TRBV5-4 to TRBJ2-2; tentatively, D is TRBD2 (6 bases). The CDR3 length is 13 residues. Germline loops: CDR1 SGHNT, CDR2 YYREEE (reference sequence). The germline V and J ends were trimmed by 4 bases and 4 bases, with 8 bases remaining between them. The CDR3 is CASSGGVTGELFF. The CDR3 DNA reads as TGTGCCAGCAGCGGCGGGGTCACCGGGGAGCTGTTTTTT.